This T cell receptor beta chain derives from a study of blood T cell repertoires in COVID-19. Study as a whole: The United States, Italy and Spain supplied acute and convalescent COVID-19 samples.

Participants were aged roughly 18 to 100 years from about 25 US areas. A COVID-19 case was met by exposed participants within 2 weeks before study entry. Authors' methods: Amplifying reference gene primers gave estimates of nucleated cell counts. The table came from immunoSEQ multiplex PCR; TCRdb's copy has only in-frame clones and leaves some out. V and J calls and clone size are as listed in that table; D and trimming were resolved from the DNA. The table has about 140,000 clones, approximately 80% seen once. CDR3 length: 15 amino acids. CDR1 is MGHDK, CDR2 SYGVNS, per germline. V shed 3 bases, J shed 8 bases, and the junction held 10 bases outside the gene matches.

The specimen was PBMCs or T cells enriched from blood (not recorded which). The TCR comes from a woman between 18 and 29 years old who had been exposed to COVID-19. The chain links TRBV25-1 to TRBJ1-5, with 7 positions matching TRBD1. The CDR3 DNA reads TGTGCCAGCAGTGAGTCTTGGGACAGCCCAGAGCCCCAGCATTTT. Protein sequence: CASSESWDSPEPQHF.